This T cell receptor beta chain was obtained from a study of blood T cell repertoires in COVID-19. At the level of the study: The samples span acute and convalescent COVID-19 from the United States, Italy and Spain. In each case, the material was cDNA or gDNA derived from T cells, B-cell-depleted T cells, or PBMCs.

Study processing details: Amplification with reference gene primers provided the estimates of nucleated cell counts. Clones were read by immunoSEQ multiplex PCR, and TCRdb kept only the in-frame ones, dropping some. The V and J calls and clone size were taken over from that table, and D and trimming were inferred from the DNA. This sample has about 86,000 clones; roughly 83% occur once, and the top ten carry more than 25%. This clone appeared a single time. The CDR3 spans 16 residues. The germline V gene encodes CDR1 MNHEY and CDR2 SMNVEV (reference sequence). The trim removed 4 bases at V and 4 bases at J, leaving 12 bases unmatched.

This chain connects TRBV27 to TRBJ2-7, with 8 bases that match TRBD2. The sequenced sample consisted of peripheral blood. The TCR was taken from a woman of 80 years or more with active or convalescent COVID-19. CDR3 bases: TGTGCCAGCAGTTCTTACCCGCGGGAGGTCGGTTACGAGCAGTACTTC. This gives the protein CASSSYPREVGYEQYF.